Listed here is a single TCR beta chain. Its antigen remains unidentified. The data originate from a study of memory CD4+ T cells and cytomegalovirus serostatus. Study-wide results and limits: Suggested: most of the CMV-linked TCR signature lies in CD4+ memory cells.

Single viable CD3+CD4+CD8-CD45RO+ cells were sorted as the memory CD4+ T cells. Method: immunoSEQ multiplex PCR; TCRdb's copy keeps in-frame clones and lacks some. Of tens of thousands of clones in the sample, 70% to 80% were seen once. The receptor's source is an adult in good health and CMV-seronegative. The specimen was memory CD4+ T cells from blood.

The CDR3 region is CASSSSGGSGGGNEQFF. Written as DNA, the CDR3 is TGCGCCAGCAGCAGTTCCGGGGGGAGCGGGGGTGGGAATGAGCAGTTCTTC. The rearrangement joins TRBV5-1 to TRBJ2-1; TRBD2 agrees at 8 bases. The V and J ends lost 4 bases and 7 bases, in that order; junction bases with no gene match: 16. The germline gives CDR1 SGHRS, CDR2 YFSETQ. The CDR3 is made up of 17 amino acids.